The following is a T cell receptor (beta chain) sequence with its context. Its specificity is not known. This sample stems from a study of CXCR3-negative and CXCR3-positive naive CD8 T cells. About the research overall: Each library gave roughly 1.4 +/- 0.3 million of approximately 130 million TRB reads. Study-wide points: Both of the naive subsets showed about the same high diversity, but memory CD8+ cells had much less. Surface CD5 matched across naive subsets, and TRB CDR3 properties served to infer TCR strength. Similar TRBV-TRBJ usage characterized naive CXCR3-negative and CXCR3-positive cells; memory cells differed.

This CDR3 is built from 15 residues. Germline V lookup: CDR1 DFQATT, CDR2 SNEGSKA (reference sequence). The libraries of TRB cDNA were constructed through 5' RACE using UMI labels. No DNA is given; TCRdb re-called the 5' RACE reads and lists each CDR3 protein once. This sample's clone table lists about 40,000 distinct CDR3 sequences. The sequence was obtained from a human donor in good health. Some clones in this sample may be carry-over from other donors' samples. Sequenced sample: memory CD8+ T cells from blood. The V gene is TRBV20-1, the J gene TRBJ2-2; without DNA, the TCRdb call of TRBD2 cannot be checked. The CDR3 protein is CSARDLGRAVGELFF.